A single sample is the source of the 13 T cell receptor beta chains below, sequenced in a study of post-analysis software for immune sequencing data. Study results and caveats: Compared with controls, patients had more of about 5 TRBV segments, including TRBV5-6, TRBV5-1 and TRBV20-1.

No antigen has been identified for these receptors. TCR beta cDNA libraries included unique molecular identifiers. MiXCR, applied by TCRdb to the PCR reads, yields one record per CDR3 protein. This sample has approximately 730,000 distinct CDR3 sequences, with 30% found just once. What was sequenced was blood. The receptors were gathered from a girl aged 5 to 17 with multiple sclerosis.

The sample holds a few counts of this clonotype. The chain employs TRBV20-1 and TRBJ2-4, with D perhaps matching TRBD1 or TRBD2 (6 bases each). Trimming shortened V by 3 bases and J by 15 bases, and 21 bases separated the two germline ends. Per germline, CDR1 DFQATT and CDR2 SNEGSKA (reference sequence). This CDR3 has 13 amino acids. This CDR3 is CSARVGASVDGYF. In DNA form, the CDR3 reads TGCAGTGCTAGGGTGGGGGCTAGCGTCGATGGGTACTTC.

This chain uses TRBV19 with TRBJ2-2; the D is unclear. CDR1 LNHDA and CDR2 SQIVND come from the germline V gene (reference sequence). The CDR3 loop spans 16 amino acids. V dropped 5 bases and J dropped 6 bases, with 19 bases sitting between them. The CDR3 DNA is TGTGCCAGTAGTTGGAACAGCGTCGAATTGCCCGGGGAGCTGTTTTTT. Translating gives CASSWNSVELPGELFF.

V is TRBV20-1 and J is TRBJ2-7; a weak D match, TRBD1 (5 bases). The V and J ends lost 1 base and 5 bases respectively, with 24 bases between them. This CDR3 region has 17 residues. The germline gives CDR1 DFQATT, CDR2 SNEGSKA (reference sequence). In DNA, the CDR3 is TGCAGTGCTAGAGGCCTCAACCGGGCCCAGGGTAGAGACGAGCAGTACTTC. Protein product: CSARGLNRAQGRDEQYF.

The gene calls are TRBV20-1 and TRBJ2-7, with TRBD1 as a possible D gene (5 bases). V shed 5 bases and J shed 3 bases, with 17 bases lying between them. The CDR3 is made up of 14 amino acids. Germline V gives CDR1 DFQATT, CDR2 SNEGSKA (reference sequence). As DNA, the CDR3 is TGCAGTGCTTCAAAACCGCCAGGGATCTACGAGCAGTACTTC. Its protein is CSASKPPGIYEQYF.

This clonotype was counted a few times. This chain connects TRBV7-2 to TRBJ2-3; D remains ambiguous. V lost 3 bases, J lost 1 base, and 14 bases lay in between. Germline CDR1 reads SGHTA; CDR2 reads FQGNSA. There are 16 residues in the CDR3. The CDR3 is CASSFAHATGTDTQYF. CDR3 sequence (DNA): TGTGCCAGCAGCTTTGCCCACGCTACAGGCACAGATACGCAGTATTTT.

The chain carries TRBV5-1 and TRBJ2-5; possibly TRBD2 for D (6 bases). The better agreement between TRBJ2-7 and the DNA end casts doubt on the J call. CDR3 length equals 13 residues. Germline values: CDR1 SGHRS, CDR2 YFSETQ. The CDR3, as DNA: TGCGCCAGCAGCGGTGCGGGGCAATACGAGCAGTACTTC. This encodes CASSGAGQYEQYF.

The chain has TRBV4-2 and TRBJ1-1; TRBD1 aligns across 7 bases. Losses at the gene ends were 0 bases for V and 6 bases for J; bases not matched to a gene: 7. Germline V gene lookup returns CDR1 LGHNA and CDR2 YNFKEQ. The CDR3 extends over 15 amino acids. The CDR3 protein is CASSQENRGGAEAFF. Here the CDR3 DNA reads TGTGCCAGCAGCCAAGAAAACAGGGGAGGTGCTGAAGCTTTCTTT.

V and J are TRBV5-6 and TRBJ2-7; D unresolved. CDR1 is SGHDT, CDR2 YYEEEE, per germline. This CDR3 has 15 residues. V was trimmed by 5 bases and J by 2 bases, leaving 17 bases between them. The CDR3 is CASRQTGKATYEQYF. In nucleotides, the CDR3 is TGTGCCAGCAGACAGACCGGAAAAGCTACCTACGAGCAGTACTTC.

CDR3 DNA sequence: TGTGCCAGCAGCCAGACCTCCCCCGGGACTGGACAAGAGACCCAGTACTTC. Translated: CASSQTSPGTGQETQYF. The chain is built from TRBV3-1 and TRBJ2-5, with a weak D call TRBD2 (6 bases). Germline V gene sequence: CDR1 LGHDT, CDR2 YNNKEL (reference sequence). The CDR3 covers 17 residues. V was cut by 3 bases and J by 2 bases, with 19 bases left in between.

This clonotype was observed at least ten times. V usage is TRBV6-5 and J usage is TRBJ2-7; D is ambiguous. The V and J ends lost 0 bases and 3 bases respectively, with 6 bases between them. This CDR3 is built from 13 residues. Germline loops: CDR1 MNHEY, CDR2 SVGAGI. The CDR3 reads CASSYSRHYEQYF. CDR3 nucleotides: TGTGCCAGCAGTTACTCGAGGCACTACGAGCAGTACTTC.

CDR3 sequence reads: CASSLQGQGVETQYF. The CDR3 DNA follows: TGTGCCAGCAGCCTGCAGGGACAGGGGGTGGAGACCCAGTACTTC. This chain joins TRBV7-6 and TRBJ2-5; 11 bases match TRBD1. V was pared by 5 bases and J by 5 bases, with 7 bases of the junction left unmatched. The CDR3 extends over 15 amino acids. Germline loops: CDR1 SGHVS, CDR2 FNYEAQ.

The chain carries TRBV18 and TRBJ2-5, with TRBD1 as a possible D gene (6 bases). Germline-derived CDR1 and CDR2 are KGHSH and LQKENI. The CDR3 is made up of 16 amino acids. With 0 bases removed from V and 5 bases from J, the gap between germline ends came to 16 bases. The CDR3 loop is CASSPPRGQSEETQYF. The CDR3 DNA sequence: TGTGCCAGCTCACCACCGAGGGGACAAAGCGAGGAGACCCAGTACTTC. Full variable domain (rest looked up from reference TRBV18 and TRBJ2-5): NAGVMQNPRHLVRRRGQEARLRCSPMKGHSHVYWYRQLPEEGLKFMVYLQKENIIDESGMPKERFSAEFPKEGPSILRIQQVVRGDSAAYFCASSPPRGQSEETQYFGPGTRLLVL.

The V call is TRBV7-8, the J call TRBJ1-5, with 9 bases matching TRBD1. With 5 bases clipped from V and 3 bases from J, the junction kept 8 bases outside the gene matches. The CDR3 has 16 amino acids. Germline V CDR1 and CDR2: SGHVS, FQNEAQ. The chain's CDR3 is CASSQRGQGVNQPQHF. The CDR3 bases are TGTGCCAGCAGCCAACGGGGACAGGGAGTCAATCAGCCCCAGCATTTT.